This T cell receptor (beta chain) was profiled in a study of blood T cell repertoires in COVID-19. The repertoire was sequenced with immunoSEQ multiplex PCR; TCRdb's copy has only in-frame clones and lacks some. The table has roughly 120,000 clones, more than 75% seen once. The CDR3 spans 13 residues. Germline CDR1 is SQVTM and CDR2 is ANQGSEA. V was pared by 3 bases and J by 10 bases, with 18 bases between. The chain couples TRBV29-1 to TRBJ1-1; tentative D call: TRBD1 (6 bases). The sequence was collected from a woman aged 70-85 years with acute or convalescent COVID-19. Sample: peripheral blood. CDR3 region: CSVEESGAGGAFF. The CDR3 nucleotides read TGCAGCGTTGAGGAGTCAGGGGCGGGAGGAGCTTTCTTT.